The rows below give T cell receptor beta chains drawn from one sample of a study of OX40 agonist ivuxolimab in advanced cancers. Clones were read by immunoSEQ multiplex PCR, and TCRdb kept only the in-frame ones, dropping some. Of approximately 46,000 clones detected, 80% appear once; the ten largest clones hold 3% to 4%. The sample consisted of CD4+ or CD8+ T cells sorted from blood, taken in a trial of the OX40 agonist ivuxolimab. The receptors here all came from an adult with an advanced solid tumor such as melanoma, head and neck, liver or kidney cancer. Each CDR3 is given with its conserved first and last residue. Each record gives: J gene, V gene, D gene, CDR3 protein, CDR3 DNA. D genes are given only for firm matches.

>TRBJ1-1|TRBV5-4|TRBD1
CASSLRDSEAFF
TGTGCCAGCAGCCTCCGGGACAGTGAAGCTTTCTTT
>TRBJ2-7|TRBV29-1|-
CSIKDRVYEQYF
TGCAGCATTAAGGACAGAGTCTACGAGCAGTACTTC
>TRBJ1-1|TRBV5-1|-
CASSSQGSGTEAFF
TGCGCCAGCAGCTCTCAGGGGTCAGGAACTGAAGCTTTCTTT
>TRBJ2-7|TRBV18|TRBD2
CASSPRFSSSGEYEQYF
TGTGCCAGCTCACCACGATTTTCGAGTAGCGGGGAATACGAGCAGTACTTC
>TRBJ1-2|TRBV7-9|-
CASSSHTGWGYGYTF
TGTGCCAGCAGCTCCCATACAGGGTGGGGATATGGCTACACCTTC
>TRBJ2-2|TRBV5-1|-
CASSLAVKLADTGELFF
TGCGCCAGCAGCTTGGCCGTGAAACTAGCTGACACCGGGGAGCTGTTTTTT
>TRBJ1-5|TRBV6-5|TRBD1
CASSYVAGGEPQHF
TGTGCCAGCAGTTACGTCGCAGGGGGCGAGCCCCAGCATTTT
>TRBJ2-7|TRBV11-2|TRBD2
CASSQVRTSGRRTYEQYF
TGTGCCAGCAGCCAAGTCCGGACTAGCGGAAGACGAACCTACGAGCAGTACTTC
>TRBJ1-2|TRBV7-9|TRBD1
CASSLAGQGVSGYTF
TGTGCCAGCAGCTTAGCGGGACAGGGGGTTTCGGGCTACACCTTC
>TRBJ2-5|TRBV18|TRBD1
CASRRDRGGETQYF
TGTGCCAGCCGCCGGGACAGGGGAGGAGAGACCCAGTACTTC
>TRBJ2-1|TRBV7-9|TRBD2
CASTREGGLAGGNGYEQFF
TGTGCCAGCACCCGAGAGGGGGGTCTAGCGGGAGGTAATGGCTATGAGCAGTTCTTC
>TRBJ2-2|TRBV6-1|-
CASSEARTWGTGELFF
TGTGCCAGCAGTGAAGCGAGAACCTGGGGGACCGGGGAGCTGTTTTTT
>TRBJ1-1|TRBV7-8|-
CASSLARALDTEAFF
TGTGCCAGCAGCTTAGCGAGGGCCTTGGACACTGAAGCTTTCTTT
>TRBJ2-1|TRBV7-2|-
CASSLNGGYNEQFF
TGTGCCAGCAGCTTAAACGGGGGTTACAATGAGCAGTTCTTC
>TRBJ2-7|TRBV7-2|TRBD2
CASSRTSLNSYEQYF
TGTGCCAGCAGCCGGACTAGCCTTAACTCCTACGAGCAGTACTTC
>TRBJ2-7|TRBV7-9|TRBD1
CASSLGVSWDRESSYEQYF
TGTGCCAGCAGCTTAGGAGTATCGTGGGACAGGGAGAGCTCCTACGAGCAGTACTTC